Presented here are 25 T cell receptor beta chains from one specimen sequenced in a study of graft-versus-host responses after intestinal transplantation. The method was immunoSEQ multiplex PCR; TCRdb's version includes in-frame clones alone and lacks a portion of them. The repertoire holds about 40,000 clones, with around 90% as singletons. The material was PBMCs, obtained about 330 days after intestinal transplant. These receptors were obtained from a human patient who received an intestinal transplant, so some T cells may come from the graft donor.

The chain joins TRBV29-1 to TRBJ2-5; D is unresolved. CDR3 length: 12 amino acids. CDR1 and CDR2 from the germline V gene are SQVTM and ANQGSEA. The germline V and J ends were trimmed by 2 bases and 5 bases, with 9 bases remaining between them. The CDR3 loop is CSVEMSYETQYF. Here the CDR3 DNA reads TGCAGCGTTGAAATGAGTTACGAGACCCAGTACTTC.

The chain has TRBV28 and TRBJ1-1; 9 bases map to TRBD1. V shed 6 bases and J 2 bases; nucleotides not matched to a gene: 13. This CDR3 contains 17 residues. Germline-derived CDR1 and CDR2 are MDHEN and SYDVKM. The CDR3 sequence is CASRRNPWTGANTEAFF. The CDR3 nucleotides are TGTGCCAGCAGGCGCAACCCATGGACAGGGGCAAACACTGAAGCTTTCTTT.

The V and J genes are TRBV6-4 and TRBJ1-5; a possible D gene is TRBD1 (5 bases). Germline CDR1 reads MRHNA; CDR2 reads SNTAGT. The CDR3 length is 13 residues. Trimming cost V 10 bases and J 7 bases, with 17 bases left between them. CDR3 in amino acids: CAKSPGLRQPQHF. CDR3 bases: TGTGCCAAATCACCGGGACTAAGACAGCCCCAGCATTTT.

This chain joins TRBV9 and TRBJ1-5; D unresolved. Germline V gene data show CDR1 as SGDLS and CDR2 as YYNGEE. The CDR3 totals 15 residues. Trimming left V 0 bases short and J 4 bases short, with 11 bases between. CDR3 region: CASSVGWQRNQPQHF. The CDR3 DNA follows: TGTGCCAGCAGCGTAGGCTGGCAGAGGAATCAGCCCCAGCATTTT.

This clone was seen more than once but under ten times. The chain combines TRBV28 with TRBJ2-7; D unresolved. The CDR3 covers 16 residues. V gave up 6 bases and J gave up 4 bases, with 22 bases separating them. Germline assignment: CDR1 MDHEN and CDR2 SYDVKM. CDR3 bases: TGTGCCAGCAGCCCCACTCAGGTCCCCTGGGGATACGAGCAGTACTTC. Translating it yields CASSPTQVPWGYEQYF.

The V call is TRBV6-1, the J call TRBJ2-3; D not resolved. Trimming took 1 base from V and 5 from J, leaving 7 bases between them. Germline loops: CDR1 MNHNS, CDR2 SASEGT. The CDR3 contains 13 residues. The CDR3 is CASSEGVRDTQYF. DNA for the CDR3: TGTGCCAGCAGTGAAGGGGTCAGAGATACGCAGTATTTT.

This sequence joins TRBV29-1 and TRBJ1-4; perhaps TRBD1 as D (6 bases). The germline V gene has CDR1 SQVTM and CDR2 ANQGSEA. The CDR3 extends over 14 amino acids. V lost 6 bases to trimming and J lost 0 bases, with 11 bases between them. The CDR3 DNA reads as TGCAGCGTAACTACAGGGCCAACTAATGAAAAACTGTTTTTT. It codes for CSVTTGPTNEKLFF.

This chain uses TRBV6-1 with TRBJ1-4, with D perhaps matching TRBD1 (6 bases). The germline V and J ends were trimmed by 0 bases and 9 bases, with 11 bases remaining between them. The germline V gene has CDR1 MNHNS and CDR2 SASEGT. The CDR3 length is 14 residues. The CDR3 spells CASSEAWGLQKLFF. In DNA, the CDR3 is TGTGCCAGCAGTGAAGCGTGGGGGCTGCAAAAACTGTTTTTT.

The chain carries TRBV6-1 and TRBJ2-2; TRBD1 aligns across 8 bases. V trimming: 2 bases; J trimming: 4 bases; junction bases outside the gene matches: 3. The CDR3 runs 15 residues. Germline V CDR1 and CDR2: MNHNS, SASEGT. The CDR3 nucleotides read TGTGCCAGCAGTGAAAGACAGGGGTTCACCGGGGAGCTGTTTTTT. Translation: CASSERQGFTGELFF.

The rearrangement joins TRBV11-1 to TRBJ2-1; a weak D match, TRBD2 (5 bases). Trimming removed 1 base at V and 1 base at J, with 5 bases between. The CDR3 totals 14 residues. The V gene's germline CDR1 is SGHAT and CDR2 FQDESV (reference sequence). CDR3 nucleotides: TGTGCCAGCAGCTTAGGCGGGTCCTACAATGAGCAGTTCTTC. Translating gives CASSLGGSYNEQFF.

This rearrangement joins TRBV11-2 to TRBJ1-2; D remains ambiguous. V shed 0 bases and J shed 4 bases, with 9 bases lying between them. The CDR3 sequence is 14 residues long. Per the germline V gene, CDR1 is SGHAT and CDR2 is FQNNGV. The CDR3 bases are TGTGCCAGCAGCTTAGAGGGCAGGTTCTATGGCTACACCTTC. Translated: CASSLEGRFYGYTF. The full variable domain, with the rest looked up from reference TRBV11-2 and TRBJ1-2, is EAGVAQSPRYKIIEKRQSVAFWCNPISGHATLYWYQQILGQGPKLLIQFQNNGVVDDSQLPKDRFSAERLKGVDSTLKIQPAKLEDSAVYLCASSLEGRFYGYTFGSGTRLTVV.

The genes are TRBV6-1 and TRBJ1-1; no reliable D call. The V gene lost 3 bases and the J gene lost 1 base, with 9 bases spanning the gap. Germline CDR1 is MNHNS and CDR2 is SASEGT. This CDR3 contains 14 residues. The CDR3 loop is CASSDSWGNTEAFF. The CDR3 nucleotides are TGTGCCAGCAGTGACAGTTGGGGGAACACTGAAGCTTTCTTT.

The V call is TRBV4-1, the J call TRBJ2-7; 7 bases fit TRBD1. Germline V gene data show CDR1 as MGHRA and CDR2 as YSYEKL. The CDR3 length is 14 residues. V lost 1 base, J lost 2 bases, and 2 bases stayed unmatched. CDR3 amino acids: CASSQGTGTYEQYF. The DNA for the CDR3 is TGCGCCAGCAGCCAAGGGACAGGAACCTACGAGCAGTACTTC.

Of note for this clone: Germline is not matched at one junction end, which may reflect a read error. CDR3 in amino acids: CASSRSPGATDAQYF. CDR3 DNA sequence: TGTGCCAGCAGTCGATCTCCGGGGGCCACAGATGCGCAGTATTTT. The chain recombines TRBV6-1 with TRBJ2-3, with D perhaps TRBD1 or TRBD2 (6 bases each). Germline assignment: CDR1 MNHNS and CDR2 SASEGT. CDR3 size: 15 residues.

Note on this clone: Germline and junction disagree at one end, which may indicate a read error. Other DNA sequences from this sample encode an identical CDR3 as well. The chain recombines TRBV7-7 with TRBJ2-5; perhaps TRBD1 as D (6 bases). The CDR3 runs to 15 residues. CDR1 is SSHAT, CDR2 FNYEAQ, per germline (reference sequence). The CDR3 DNA sequence: TGTGCTAGCAGCTTAGCATATAGGGGGAAAGAGACCCAGTACTTC. Translation: CASSLAYRGKETQYF.

As to this clone: Other DNA sequences in this specimen translate into the identical CDR3. J is TRBJ1-5 and V is TRBV4-1; D gene uncertain. This CDR3 is built from 14 residues. V was pared by 0 bases and J by 10 bases, with 13 bases between. The germline gives CDR1 MGHRA, CDR2 YSYEKL. The CDR3 here is CASSQDLGWRPQHF. The CDR3 DNA follows: TGCGCCAGCAGCCAAGATCTGGGTTGGAGACCCCAGCATTTT.

This chain connects TRBV29-1 to TRBJ1-4; TRBD1 matches at 9 bases. The CDR3 spans 14 residues. Germline V lookup: CDR1 SQVTM, CDR2 ANQGSEA. J gave up 7 bases and V 4 bases, and 7 bases lay outside the gene matches. The chain's CDR3 is CSVARTGAGEKLFF. CDR3 DNA: TGCAGCGTTGCCCGGACAGGGGCGGGTGAAAAACTGTTTTTT.

This chain joins TRBV6-5 and TRBJ1-1, with D unresolved. The germline V and J ends were trimmed by 6 bases and 1 base, with 9 bases remaining between them. Germline V lookup: CDR1 MNHEY, CDR2 SVGAGI. This CDR3 has 13 residues. For the CDR3, the DNA is TGTGCCAGCAGATCTTGGGAGAACACTGAAGCTTTCTTT. Translated, it gives CASRSWENTEAFF.

V and J are TRBV5-1 and TRBJ1-2; a possible D gene is TRBD1 (6 bases). The V end lost 0 bases, the J end lost 8 bases, and 8 bases lay between the germline ends. This CDR3 has 12 amino acids. The germline V gene encodes CDR1 SGHRS and CDR2 YFSETQ. The CDR3: CASSLDREGYTF. CDR3 DNA: TGCGCCAGCAGCTTGGACAGGGAGGGCTACACCTTC. Full variable domain (missing parts from reference TRBV5-1 and TRBJ1-2): KAGVTQTPRYLIKTRGQQVTLSCSPISGHRSVSWYQQTPGQGLQFLFEYFSETQRNKGNFPGRFSGRQFSNSRSEMNVSTLELGDSALYLCASSLDREGYTFGSGTRLTVV.

The CDR3 here is CASGSDGTGWGTDTQYF. The CDR3 coding sequence is TGTGCCAGCGGCTCGGACGGGACAGGGTGGGGTACAGATACGCAGTATTTT. V usage is TRBV7-3 and J usage is TRBJ2-3; the match to TRBD1 covers 9 bases. The V segment lost 8 bases and the J segment 3 bases; nucleotides outside the gene matches: 15. This CDR3 contains 17 residues. CDR1 is SGHTA and CDR2 is FQGTGA in the germline V gene.

The gene calls are TRBV4-1 and TRBJ2-6; D not resolved. This CDR3 is built from 15 residues. Germline assignment: CDR1 MGHRA and CDR2 YSYEKL. V gave up 2 bases and J gave up 1 base, with 6 bases separating them. CDR3 DNA: TGCGCCAGCAGCCAACTTAGGTCTGGGGCCAACGTCCTGACTTTC. It codes for CASSQLRSGANVLTF.

The chain combines TRBV7-8 with TRBJ2-7; TRBD2 aligns across 13 bases. V shed 0 bases and J 0 bases; nucleotides not matched to a gene: 17. This CDR3 contains 22 residues. The germline CDR1 and CDR2 sequences are SGHVS and FQNEAQ. The DNA of the CDR3 is TGTGCCAGCAGCTTAGCGAGATTCGGAGGGGGACTAGCGGGACTGAGCTCCTACGAGCAGTACTTC. It yields the protein CASSLARFGGGLAGLSSYEQYF.

This chain's CDR3 is CASSPRQVPSGELFF. For the CDR3, the DNA is TGTGCCAGCAGTCCTAGACAGGTTCCCAGCGGGGAGCTGTTTTTT. V usage is TRBV6-5 and J usage is TRBJ2-2, with D possibly being TRBD1 (6 bases). This CDR3 contains 15 residues. The V gene lost 5 bases and the J gene lost 7 bases, with 17 bases spanning the gap. The V gene's germline CDR1 is MNHEY and CDR2 SVGAGI.

The gene calls are TRBV2 and TRBJ2-3, with D hard to call. This CDR3 has 11 residues. Germline CDR1 and CDR2: SNHLY and FYNNEI. Between the trimmed V and J ends, which lost 6 bases and 2 bases, there was a span of 3 bases. CDR3 sequence: CASRNTDTQYF. In nucleotides, the CDR3 is TGTGCCAGCAGAAACACAGATACGCAGTATTTT.

J is TRBJ2-3 and V is TRBV4-2; 10 nucleotides line up with TRBD2. V gave up 1 base and J gave up 1 base; unmatched junction bases: 2. The germline V gene encodes CDR1 LGHNA and CDR2 YNFKEQ. The CDR3 runs 16 residues. This chain's CDR3 is CASSQAGTSGTDTQYF. DNA for the CDR3: TGTGCCAGCAGCCAAGCGGGGACTAGCGGCACAGATACGCAGTATTTT.